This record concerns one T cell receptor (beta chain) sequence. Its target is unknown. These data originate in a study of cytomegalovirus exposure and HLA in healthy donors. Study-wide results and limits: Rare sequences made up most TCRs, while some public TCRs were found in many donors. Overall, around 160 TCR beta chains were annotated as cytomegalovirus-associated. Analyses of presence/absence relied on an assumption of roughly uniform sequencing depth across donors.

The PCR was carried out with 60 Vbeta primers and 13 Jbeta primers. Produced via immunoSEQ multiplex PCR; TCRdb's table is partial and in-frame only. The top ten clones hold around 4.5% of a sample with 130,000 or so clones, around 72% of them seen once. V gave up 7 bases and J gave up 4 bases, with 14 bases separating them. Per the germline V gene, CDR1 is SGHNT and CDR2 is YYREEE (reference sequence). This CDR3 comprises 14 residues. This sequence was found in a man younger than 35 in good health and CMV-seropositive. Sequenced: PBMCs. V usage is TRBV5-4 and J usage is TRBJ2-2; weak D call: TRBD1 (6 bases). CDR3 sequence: CASGSTGPTGELFF. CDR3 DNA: TGTGCCAGCGGGTCGACAGGACCCACCGGGGAGCTGTTTTTT.